Listed below are T cell receptor beta chains from one sample, sequenced in a study of cytomegalovirus exposure and HLA in healthy donors. This table comes from immunoSEQ multiplex PCR, and its TCRdb copy is limited to in-frame clones, with some not included. In total, the table holds tens of thousands of clones. Sequencing was carried out using PBMCs. All receptors derive from a man aged 40-49 years in good health and CMV-seronegative. Each CDR3 is given with its conserved first and last residue. The order of the fields is D gene, V gene, J gene, CDR3 DNA, CDR3 protein. D genes are given only for firm matches.

-,TRBV30,TRBJ2-3,TGTGCCTGGAGTGCCCTGGGGGTCCAGGGGGGAGATACGCAGTATTTT,CAWSALGVQGGDTQYF
TRBD1,TRBV6-1,TRBJ2-7,TGTGCCAGCAAAGAGGACAGGGCCCAATACGAGCAGTACTTC,CASKEDRAQYEQYF
-,TRBV27,TRBJ2-7,TGTGCCAGCAGACGAAGCTGGGCAGACTCCTACGAGCAGTACTTC,CASRRSWADSYEQYF
TRBD2,TRBV28,TRBJ2-5,TGTGCCAGCAGTCCTTTGACTAGCGGGGGCCAAGAGACCCAGTACTTC,CASSPLTSGGQETQYF
-,TRBV5-4,TRBJ1-1,TGTGCCAGCAGCTTTTACGCAGGGATCGACACTGAAGCTTTCTTT,CASSFYAGIDTEAFF
TRBD2,TRBV11-2,TRBJ2-2,TGTGCCAGCAGCTTACGCGGGGGGCTATATCTAGACACCGGGGAGCTGTTTTTT,CASSLRGGLYLDTGELFF
-,TRBV4-1,TRBJ1-1,TGCGCCAGCAGCCCGGAGGGGAGGGAGGGGACTGAAGCTTTCTTT,CASSPEGREGTEAFF
-,TRBV25-1,TRBJ2-3,TGTGCCAGCAGTGTTGGATATAAAGGGGTCCTCTCCACAGATACGCAGTATTTT,CASSVGYKGVLSTDTQYF
-,TRBV5-1,TRBJ2-7,TGCGCCAGCAGCTGGGACATTGGAACCTACGAGCAGTACTTC,CASSWDIGTYEQYF
-,TRBV28,TRBJ1-5,TGTGCCAGCAGTCCAGGGGTAGGGGGTAAGCCCCAGCATTTT,CASSPGVGGKPQHF
TRBD2,TRBV7-3,TRBJ2-1,TGTGCCAGCAGCGGCAGCGGGGGGATTTACAATGAGCAGTTCTTC,CASSGSGGIYNEQFF
TRBD1,TRBV5-1,TRBJ1-4,TGCGCCAGCAGCTCCGGGGACAGATATGCAACTAATGAAAAACTGTTTTTT,CASSSGDRYATNEKLFF
TRBD2,TRBV5-1,TRBJ2-1,TGCGCCAGCAGCTCGGGACTAGCGGGGGCCAATGAGCAGTTCTTC,CASSSGLAGANEQFF
TRBD2,TRBV7-9,TRBJ2-3,TGTGCCAGCAGGAACCCGATAGCGGGCCTTAGCACAGATACGCAGTATTTT,CASRNPIAGLSTDTQYF
-,TRBV6-6,TRBJ2-2,TGTGCCAGCAGCCAGGAGGGGAACACCGGGGAGCTGTTTTTT,CASSQEGNTGELFF
-,TRBV4-2,TRBJ1-6,TGTGCCAGCAGCCAAGATTGGAGCTCCTATAATTCACCCCTCCACTTT,CASSQDWSSYNSPLHF
TRBD2,TRBV15,TRBJ2-1,TGTGCCACCAGGGAGATTCGGGGGGGCAATGAGCAGTTCTTC,CATREIRGGNEQFF
-,TRBV30,TRBJ1-5,TGTGCCTGGAGTGCGACTGGCAATCAGCCCCAGCATTTT,CAWSATGNQPQHF
-,TRBV5-1,TRBJ2-1,TGCGCCAGCAGCTTGGAACAGGTCTCCGACAATGAGCAGTTCTTC,CASSLEQVSDNEQFF
-,TRBV2,TRBJ1-1,TGTGCCAGCAGTGTGGCTGCAGGTCTGACAGAAGCTTTCTTT,CASSVAAGLTEAFF
-,TRBV7-2,TRBJ2-7,TGTGCCAGCAGCATGCCAGGCGGGAACGAGCAGTACTTC,CASSMPGGNEQYF
TRBD1,TRBV9,TRBJ2-1,TGTGCCAGCAGCGCCCGACAGGGTAGGTTGAATGAGCAGTTCTTC,CASSARQGRLNEQFF